Given below is one T cell receptor (beta chain) in context. In germline, CDR1 is SGHTA, CDR2 FQGNSA. V shed 7 bases and J 3 bases; nucleotides not matched to a gene: 0. The CDR3 consists of 11 residues. This table comes from immunoSEQ multiplex PCR, and its TCRdb copy is limited to in-frame clones, with some not included. The sample yields about 79,000 clones, roughly 90% seen once. The data are from a study of OX40 agonist ivuxolimab in advanced cancers. Study-wide context: Intravenous ivuxolimab at 0.01 to 10 mg/kg was given to patients every 2 weeks.

The input for sequencing was CD4+ or CD8+ T cells sorted from blood, taken in a trial of the OX40 agonist ivuxolimab. This sequence joins TRBV7-2 and TRBJ2-7; 7 bases agree with TRBD1. This receptor was taken from an adult with an advanced solid tumor such as melanoma, head and neck, liver or kidney cancer. The CDR3 here is CASNRGYEQYF. The CDR3 region has the DNA TGTGCCAGCAACAGGGGCTACGAGCAGTACTTC. The complete variable domain, with remaining parts taken from reference TRBV7-2 and TRBJ2-7, reads GAGVSQSPSNKVTEKGKDVELRCDPISGHTALYWYRQSLGQGLEFLIYFQGNSAPDKSGLPSDRFSAERTGGSVSTLTIQRTQQEDSAVYLCASNRGYEQYFGPGTRLTVT.